These 14 T cell receptor beta chains came from one sample sequenced in a study of beta chain features in type 1 diabetes. The investigators reverse transcribed all of the isolated RNA, so they sequenced expressed TCRB transcripts. Assay: immunoSEQ multiplex PCR; the TCRdb copy retains only in-frame clones and omits some. The profile covers some 200,000 clones, with roughly a tenth appearing a single time and less than 1.5% taken by the ten largest. The sequenced material came from central memory CD4+ T cells from blood. Receptors were obtained from a man between 18 and 29 years old in good health.

The J gene is TRBJ2-7, the V gene TRBV20-1; D may be TRBD2 (6 bases). Germline V gene lookup returns CDR1 DFQATT and CDR2 SNEGSKA (reference sequence). The length of the CDR3 is 11 residues. Trimming left V 6 bases short and J 7 bases short, with 13 bases between. CDR3 DNA: TGCAGTGCGGAGGGAGCCGGGGAGCAGTACTTC. It codes for CSAEGAGEQYF.

This clone was seen a handful of times. CDR3 in DNA: TGTGCCAGCACTCCGGGGAGGGGGCAGTACGAGCAGTACTTC. Amino acid sequence: CASTPGRGQYEQYF. The rearrangement links TRBV6-5 to TRBJ2-7; either TRBD1 or TRBD2 may supply D (7 bases each). This CDR3 has 14 residues. Germline lookup yields CDR1 MNHEY and CDR2 SVGAGI. The germline V and J ends were trimmed by 7 bases and 4 bases, with 17 bases remaining between them.

This chain connects TRBV7-8 to TRBJ2-7; possibly TRBD1 for D (6 bases). The CDR3 runs to 12 residues. Trimming took 6 bases from V and 4 from J, leaving 10 bases between them. Germline CDR1 reads SGHVS; CDR2 reads FQNEAQ. The CDR3 spells CASRDGQYEQYF. CDR3 DNA: TGTGCCAGCAGGGACGGACAGTACGAGCAGTACTTC.

The V and J genes are TRBV29-1 and TRBJ2-7; TRBD1 might be the D (5 bases). The CDR3 covers 12 residues. Germline assignment: CDR1 SQVTM and CDR2 ANQGSEA. Trimming cost V 6 bases and J 3 bases, with 12 bases left between them. The CDR3 region is CSVGRVDYEQYF. CDR3 nucleotide sequence: TGCAGCGTCGGCAGGGTCGACTACGAGCAGTACTTC.

The V and J genes are TRBV5-1 and TRBJ2-3; D is perhaps TRBD1 (6 bases). The ends were cut back, 1 base at V and 6 bases at J, with 24 bases in the middle. The CDR3 contains 18 residues. Germline V gene sequence: CDR1 SGHRS, CDR2 YFSETQ. In DNA form, the CDR3 reads TGCGCCAGCAGCTTGAGGGGGAGCCCGGGACAACAGCCCGATACGCAGTATTTT. Translating it yields CASSLRGSPGQQPDTQYF.

The rearrangement uses TRBV29-1 and TRBJ2-5; TRBD1 matches at 7 bases. The CDR3 length is 15 residues. Germline values: CDR1 SQVTM, CDR2 ANQGSEA. With V trimmed by 3 bases and J by 0 bases, 7 bases remained unmatched. CDR3 bases: TGCAGCGTTGAGGTTAGGGGACAGTACCAAGAGACCCAGTACTTC. It codes for CSVEVRGQYQETQYF.

This clone was counted a few times. This chain joins TRBV12-5 and TRBJ2-1, with TRBD2 as a possible D gene (6 bases). Germline V lookup: CDR1 LGHNT, CDR2 FRNRAP. V gave up 7 bases and J gave up 4 bases, with 14 bases separating them. CDR3 length: 14 amino acids. The CDR3: CASAGVAAYNEQFF. The CDR3 DNA sequence: TGTGCTAGTGCCGGGGTAGCGGCATACAATGAGCAGTTCTTC.

CDR3 in amino acids: CASSDWGRAGSREQYF. The CDR3 DNA reads TGTGCCAGCAGTGATTGGGGGAGGGCCGGTTCGCGGGAGCAGTACTTC. The chain joins TRBV25-1 to TRBJ2-7; 7 nucleotides align to TRBD2. V was clipped by 3 bases and J by 7 bases; unmatched bases: 15. There are 16 residues in the CDR3. CDR1 and CDR2 from the germline V gene are MGHDK and SYGVNS.

This rearrangement joins TRBV5-1 to TRBJ1-1, with 7 nucleotides matching TRBD1. Looked up from germline, CDR1 is SGHRS and CDR2 is YFSETQ. V lost 4 bases and J lost 1; bases outside the gene matches: 7. The CDR3 has 15 residues. The CDR3 protein is CASSVRTGENTEAFF. DNA of the CDR3: TGCGCCAGCAGCGTGAGGACAGGTGAGAACACTGAAGCTTTCTTT. The entire variable domain, with the rest obtained from reference TRBV5-1 and TRBJ1-1, is as follows: KAGVTQTPRYLIKTRGQQVTLSCSPISGHRSVSWYQQTPGQGLQFLFEYFSETQRNKGNFPGRFSGRQFSNSRSEMNVSTLELGDSALYLCASSVRTGENTEAFFGQGTRLTVV.

This clone appeared a few times. The chain uses TRBV4-2 and TRBJ2-7, with D perhaps matching TRBD1 (7 bases). V gave up 4 bases and J gave up 2 bases, with 15 bases separating them. The germline V gene encodes CDR1 LGHNA and CDR2 YNFKEQ. This CDR3 has 15 residues. CDR3 nucleotides: TGTGCCAGCAGCCGAGGGGGCGGGGATACCTACGAGCAGTACTTC. Its translation is CASSRGGGDTYEQYF.

This clone was observed a handful of times. V is TRBV10-3 and J is TRBJ2-3; TRBD2 agrees at 7 bases. The V and J ends lost 4 bases and 13 bases, in that order; junction bases with no gene match: 11. The germline V gene has CDR1 ENHRY and CDR2 SYGVKD. The CDR3 is 13 residues long. The CDR3 DNA follows: TGTGCCATCAGTGGAGGACCGGGACTAAGGGAGTATTTT. Protein sequence: CAISGGPGLREYF.

V and J are TRBV10-3 and TRBJ1-1; D possibly corresponds to TRBD1 (5 bases). The V end was cut by 6 bases, the J end by 0 bases, with 8 bases between. In germline, CDR1 is ENHRY, CDR2 SYGVKD. The CDR3 consists of 13 residues. Here the CDR3 reads CAISAGVNTEAFF. The CDR3 bases are TGTGCCATCAGCGCGGGGGTGAACACTGAAGCTTTCTTT.

The V gene is TRBV9, the J gene TRBJ2-5, with D unresolved. The CDR3 totals 13 residues. Germline assignment: CDR1 SGDLS and CDR2 YYNGEE. V lost 2 bases and J 0 bases, leaving 5 bases between the germline ends. DNA of the CDR3: TGTGCCAGCAGCGTGTCGGACCAAGAGACCCAGTACTTC. Its translation is CASSVSDQETQYF.

The chain is built from TRBV28 and TRBJ2-7, with 10 bases matching TRBD2. The CDR3 contains 14 residues. The germline gives CDR1 MDHEN, CDR2 SYDVKM. V trimming: 2 bases; J trimming: 6 bases; junction bases outside the gene matches: 4. This chain's CDR3 is CASSLLAGELEQYF. CDR3 DNA sequence: TGTGCCAGCAGTTTACTAGCGGGAGAGCTCGAGCAGTACTTC.